This T cell receptor beta chain was recovered during a study of T cell responses to AZD1222 COVID-19 vaccine. Whole-study findings and limits: Unmutated regions of variants are reportedly targeted by nearly half of spike-specific TCRs. No day 14 peak samples; only post-peak repertoires were characterized. Clonal diversity may have been underestimated, and the donors were mostly white British, with more females than males.

Clones were sequenced by immunoSEQ multiplex PCR, and TCRdb holds only the in-frame ones, with some missing. The sample shows tens of thousands of clones, around 90% of them seen only once. Turning to this clone: Its target is unknown.

From germline, CDR1 is SQVTM and CDR2 ANQGSEA. This CDR3 has 12 residues. V was pared by 3 bases and J by 5 bases, with 10 bases between. This clonotype was sampled from an adult who received the AZD1222 COVID-19 vaccine. The chain combines TRBV29-1 with TRBJ2-5; no reliable D call. The sample was peripheral blood, taken 28 days after the second AZD1222 dose. Here the CDR3 reads CSVDELRETQYF. The DNA of the CDR3 is TGCAGCGTTGATGAACTGAGGGAGACCCAGTACTTC.